The 24 T cell receptor beta chains reported below all come from one sample, sequenced in a study of response to subunit inactivated influenza vaccine. TCRdb analysed the RT-PCR reads with MiXCR anew, one entry per CDR3 protein. The data hold about 240,000 distinct CDR3 sequences, with roughly an eighth observed a single time. Sequencing was performed on non-naive T cells sorted from PBMCs, taken 14 to 15 days before vaccination. The receptors here all came from a man in his forties or fifties who received an inactivated influenza vaccine.

The DNA for the CDR3 is TGTGCCACCAGCCTTGGACAGGGGGGGCCTGAAGCTTTCTTT. Protein sequence: CATSLGQGGPEAFF. The rearrangement uses TRBV15 and TRBJ1-1, with 10 bases matching TRBD1. Germline trimming cut 5 bases from V and 6 bases from J; bases unmatched to any gene: 6. Germline-derived CDR1 and CDR2 are LNHNV and YYDKDF (reference sequence). The CDR3 runs to 14 residues.

Only a few counts were recorded for this clonotype. The chain carries TRBV20-1 and TRBJ2-3, with D possibly being TRBD2 (7 bases). V was clipped by 5 bases and J by 2 bases, with 11 bases between them. Germline V gives CDR1 DFQATT, CDR2 SNEGSKA (reference sequence). The CDR3 extends over 13 amino acids. CDR3 sequence: CSAGGAFTDTQYF. CDR3 nucleotide sequence: TGCAGTGCTGGGGGGGCCTTCACAGATACGCAGTATTTT.

The chain joins TRBV20-1 to TRBJ1-5; D perhaps matches TRBD1 (6 bases). This CDR3 spans 15 amino acids. The V end was cut by 3 bases, the J end by 2 bases, with 14 bases between. Germline loops: CDR1 DFQATT, CDR2 SNEGSKA (reference sequence). CDR3: CSARTGGTRNQPQHF. CDR3 nucleotide sequence: TGCAGTGCTAGGACAGGAGGGACTCGCAATCAGCCCCAGCATTTT.

This clonotype appeared a single time. The chain carries TRBV5-6 and TRBJ2-7; perhaps D is TRBD1 or TRBD2 (6 bases each). This CDR3 region has 14 residues. Germline V CDR1 and CDR2: SGHDT, YYEEEE. The V end lost 3 bases, the J end lost 5 bases, and 15 bases lay between the germline ends. CDR3 in amino acids: CASSSGTGGHEQYF. Written as DNA, the CDR3 is TGTGCCAGCAGCTCGGGTACCGGGGGCCACGAGCAGTACTTC.

The rearrangement links TRBV7-2 to TRBJ2-7; a weak D match, TRBD2 (5 bases). Trimming took 7 bases from V and 0 from J, leaving 16 bases between them. The CDR3 contains 15 residues. Germline CDR1 SGHTA, CDR2 FQGNSA. CDR3 protein: CASKLGSSPSYEQYF. CDR3 nucleotide sequence: TGTGCCAGCAAGCTTGGGTCTAGCCCCTCCTACGAGCAGTACTTC.

This clonotype was seen more than once but under ten times. The chain carries TRBV6-2 or TRBV6-3 and TRBJ2-7; TRBD1 agrees at 8 bases. The CDR3 has 12 amino acids. After removal of 10 bases from V and 1 base from J, the junction contained 3 bases not matched to a gene. Germline CDR1 and CDR2: MNHEY and SVGEGT. CDR3 in DNA: TGTGCCATACGGACAGGGTCCTACGAGCAGTACTTC. Protein product: CAIRTGSYEQYF.

This clonotype came up a few times. The gene calls are TRBV30 and TRBJ1-1; D uncertain. The CDR3 is 12 residues long. The V gene lost 0 bases and the J gene lost 6 bases, with 8 bases spanning the gap. Germline loops: CDR1 GTSNPN, CDR2 SVGIG (reference sequence). For the CDR3, the DNA is TGTGCCTGGAGTGTATACCTCGCTGAAGCTTTCTTT. This gives the protein CAWSVYLAEAFF.

This clonotype occurred a few times. The gene calls are TRBV7-2 and TRBJ1-5, with 8 bases fitting TRBD1. Germline V gene data show CDR1 as SGHTA and CDR2 as FQGNSA. The CDR3 is made up of 17 amino acids. V shed 5 bases, J shed 3 bases, and the junction held 12 bases outside the gene matches. CDR3 nucleotide sequence: TGTGCCAGCAGCGCCTCCATCGGGACAGGCCACAATCAGCCCCAGCATTTT. Protein sequence: CASSASIGTGHNQPQHF. The variable domain in full, with the rest retrieved from reference TRBV7-2 and TRBJ1-5, is GAGVSQSPSNKVTEKGKDVELRCDPISGHTALYWYRQSLGQGLEFLIYFQGNSAPDKSGLPSDRFSAERTGGSVSTLTIQRTQQEDSAVYLCASSASIGTGHNQPQHFGDGTRLSIL.

The chain has TRBV5-4 and TRBJ2-1; the D gene is possibly TRBD2 (5 bases). The V end lost 6 bases, the J end lost 15 bases, and 22 bases lay between the germline ends. Germline-derived CDR1 and CDR2 are SGHNT and YYREEE (reference sequence). This CDR3 is built from 13 residues. CDR3 nucleotides: TGTGCCAGCATCCCCCGTTTTCTCGGGGAGTTGTTCTTC. It is translated as CASIPRFLGELFF.

This clonotype appeared a few times. The chain joins TRBV12-3 or TRBV12-4 to TRBJ2-2; D not resolved. The V end lost 11 bases, the J end lost 1 base, and 11 bases lay between the germline ends. This CDR3 contains 13 residues. The CDR3 sequence: CACQGRNTGELFF. The DNA of the CDR3 is TGTGCCTGTCAAGGCAGGAACACCGGGGAGCTGTTTTTT.

This clonotype appeared many times. The gene calls are TRBV5-1 and TRBJ1-1, with D possibly being TRBD1 (5 bases). The V gene lost 6 bases and the J gene lost 1 base, with 13 bases spanning the gap. Germline V lookup: CDR1 SGHRS, CDR2 YFSETQ. This CDR3 is 14 amino acids long. CDR3 loop: CASTRDESNTEAFF. DNA of the CDR3: TGCGCCAGCACCAGGGACGAGTCGAACACTGAAGCTTTCTTT.

This clonotype was seen repeatedly, ten times or more. This chain links TRBV6-5 with TRBJ1-1; no reliable D call. The CDR3 loop spans 15 amino acids. V was cut by 6 bases and J by 5 bases, with 19 bases left in between. Germline V CDR1 and CDR2: MNHEY, SVGAGI. The CDR3 DNA is TGTGCCAGCAGCTACGTCCGACGGGCCGGGACTGAAGCTTTCTTT. Translation gives CASSYVRRAGTEAFF.

This clonotype has a handful of counts. The genes are TRBV30 and TRBJ1-3; possibly TRBD1 for D (6 bases). V was trimmed by 3 bases and J by 4 bases, leaving 16 bases between them. Germline V CDR1 and CDR2: GTSNPN, SVGIG (reference sequence). The CDR3 runs to 15 residues. CDR3 amino acids: CAWRTDRLLGNTIYF. The CDR3 DNA reads as TGTGCCTGGAGGACAGACAGGTTACTCGGAAACACCATATATTTT.

This clonotype was seen only a few times. In nucleotides, the CDR3 is TGCGCCAGCAGTATCGGCGGACTAGCGGGAAACAATGAGCAGTTCTTC. Its protein is CASSIGGLAGNNEQFF. This sequence joins TRBV5-1 and TRBJ2-1; 12 positions match TRBD2. Germline lookup yields CDR1 SGHRS and CDR2 YFSETQ. There are 16 residues in the CDR3. V dropped 5 bases and J dropped 5; count of bases not matched to a gene: 8.

The chain is built from TRBV29-1 and TRBJ2-7; no definite D call. The CDR3 runs to 11 residues. Germline-derived CDR1 and CDR2 are SQVTM and ANQGSEA. Trimming removed 7 bases from V and 5 bases from J, with 12 bases in between. CDR3 region: CSGLLTDEQYF. The CDR3, as DNA: TGCAGCGGCCTGTTAACGGACGAGCAGTACTTC.

The DNA for the CDR3 is TGCGCCAGCAGCCCGAGGAGTCTTAGCAATGAAAAACTGTTTTTT. This encodes CASSPRSLSNEKLFF. The chain is built from TRBV4-1 and TRBJ1-4; D remains unclear. The CDR3 totals 15 residues. Germline CDR1 MGHRA, CDR2 YSYEKL. V shed 4 bases and J shed 5 bases, with 14 bases lying between them.

V usage is TRBV10-3 and J usage is TRBJ2-3, with 8 bases identical to TRBD1. The germline gives CDR1 ENHRY, CDR2 SYGVKD. This CDR3 contains 14 residues. V lost 7 bases and J lost 2; bases outside the gene matches: 5. CDR3 coding DNA: TGTGCCATCACCCCAGGGGGCAACACAGATACGCAGTATTTT. This sequence encodes CAITPGGNTDTQYF.

This chain uses TRBV5-5 with TRBJ2-2; D gene unclear. CDR1 is SGHKS and CDR2 is YYEKEE in the germline V gene (reference sequence). Trimming stripped 4 bases from V and 3 bases from J, with 10 bases between. This CDR3 region has 14 residues. CDR3 bases: TGTGCCAGCAGCATCCAATTGGACACCGGGGAGCTGTTTTTT. Translation gives CASSIQLDTGELFF.

V is TRBV28 and J is TRBJ2-5, with a weak D call TRBD2 (6 bases). Germline values: CDR1 MDHEN, CDR2 SYDVKM. CDR3 length: 15 amino acids. V shed 3 bases and J shed 5 bases, with 16 bases lying between them. Here the CDR3 DNA reads TGTGCCAGCAGTTTCCCTAAGGGGAGCGGGGAGACCCAGTACTTC. It encodes CASSFPKGSGETQYF.

The chain recombines TRBV20-1 with TRBJ1-1, with D unclear. The CDR3 has 13 residues. The V end lost 3 bases, the J end lost 1 base, and 9 bases lay between the germline ends. Germline V CDR1 and CDR2: DFQATT, SNEGSKA (reference sequence). CDR3 coding DNA: TGCAGTGCTAGTCCCAGAGCGAACACTGAAGCTTTCTTT. Its translation is CSASPRANTEAFF.

This clonotype has only a few counts. The CDR3 DNA is TGCGCCAGCAGCTTGATCTTTGGGACTAGCTCATCTTGGGGCGACAATGAGCAGTTCTTC. Protein product: CASSLIFGTSSSWGDNEQFF. The chain recombines TRBV5-1 with TRBJ2-1; 9 bases match TRBD2. Germline V gene lookup returns CDR1 SGHRS and CDR2 YFSETQ. This CDR3 contains 20 residues. V was clipped by 1 base and J by 5 bases; unmatched bases: 19.

This clonotype is labeled medium-sized. V usage is TRBV15 and J usage is TRBJ1-5; D is possibly TRBD1 (5 bases). The V end lost 1 base, the J end lost 0 bases, and 16 bases lay between the germline ends. The germline CDR1 and CDR2 sequences are LNHNV and YYDKDF (reference sequence). The CDR3 covers 18 residues. Here the CDR3 DNA reads TGTGCCACCAGCAGAGTCCTCGACAGCGATTATAGCAATCAGCCCCAGCATTTT. As protein: CATSRVLDSDYSNQPQHF.

The V gene is TRBV6-2 or TRBV6-3, the J gene TRBJ2-2; D ambiguous. In germline, CDR1 is MNHEY, CDR2 SVGEGT. The CDR3 is 15 residues long. The V gene lost 2 bases and the J gene lost 0 bases, with 7 bases spanning the gap. In DNA form, the CDR3 reads TGTGCCAGCAGTTACCACCAGCCGAACACCGGGGAGCTGTTTTTT. Protein sequence: CASSYHQPNTGELFF.

This clonotype has a handful of counts. The chain uses TRBV5-5 and TRBJ2-2; D is possibly TRBD2 (6 bases). Germline loops: CDR1 SGHKS, CDR2 YYEKEE (reference sequence). The CDR3 is 17 residues long. Trimming removed 5 bases at V and 2 bases at J, with 19 bases between. The CDR3 DNA follows: TGTGCCAGCAGTCTCTCTCCGGGACTGCTAAACACCGGGGAGCTGTTTTTT. This encodes CASSLSPGLLNTGELFF. Full variable domain (outside the CDR3, taken from reference TRBV5-5 and TRBJ2-2): DAGVTQSPTHLIKTRGQQVTLRCSPISGHKSVSWYQQVLGQGPQFIFQYYEKEERGRGNFPDRFSARQFPNYSSELNVNALLLGDSALYLCASSLSPGLLNTGELFFGEGSRLTVL.